This entry describes one TCR beta chain. Its target is not known. The record originates from a study of post-analysis software for immune sequencing data. Findings of the study overall: Comparison with controls showed significantly lower normalized Chao1 diversity in multiple sclerosis patients. Roughly five TRBV segments were more frequent in patients than controls; TRBV5-6, TRBV5-1 and TRBV20-1 belonged to this group.

Germline V CDR1 and CDR2: DFQATT, SNEGSKA (reference sequence). The V end was cut by 2 bases, the J end by 3 bases, with 14 bases between. This CDR3 is 15 amino acids long. Unique molecular identifiers were built into the TCR beta cDNA libraries. T cells numbering 1 to 10 million yielded roughly 0.5 million cDNA molecules. From the PCR reads, TCRdb called clonotypes with MiXCR, one entry per CDR3 protein. The sample contains about 460,000 distinct CDR3 sequences, approximately 45% of which appear only once. Input material: blood. The chain uses TRBV20-1 and TRBJ1-5, with unresolved D. The clonotype comes from a girl aged 10 to 17 with multiple sclerosis. The CDR3 sequence: CSARSPQSLNQPQHF. DNA for the CDR3: TGCAGTGCTAGAAGCCCGCAGAGCCTCAATCAGCCCCAGCATTTT.